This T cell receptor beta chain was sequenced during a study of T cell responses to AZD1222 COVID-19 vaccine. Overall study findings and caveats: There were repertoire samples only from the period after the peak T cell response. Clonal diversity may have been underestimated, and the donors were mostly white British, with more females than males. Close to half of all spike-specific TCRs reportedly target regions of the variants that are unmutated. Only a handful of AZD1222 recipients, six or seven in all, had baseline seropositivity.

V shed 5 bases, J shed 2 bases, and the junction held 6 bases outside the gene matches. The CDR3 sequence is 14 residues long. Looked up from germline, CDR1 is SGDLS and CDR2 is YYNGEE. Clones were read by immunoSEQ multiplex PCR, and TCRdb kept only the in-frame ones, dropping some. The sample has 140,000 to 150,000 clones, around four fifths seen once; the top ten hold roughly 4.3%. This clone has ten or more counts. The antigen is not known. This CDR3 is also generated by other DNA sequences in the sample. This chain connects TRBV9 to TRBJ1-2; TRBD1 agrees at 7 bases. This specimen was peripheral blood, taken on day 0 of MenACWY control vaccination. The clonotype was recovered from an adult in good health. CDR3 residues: CASSPGTANYGYTF. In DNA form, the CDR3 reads TGTGCCAGCAGTCCGGGGACAGCCAACTATGGCTACACCTTC.